This TCR beta chain was found in a study of cytomegalovirus exposure and HLA in healthy donors. Study conclusions and caveats: Specific recognition of CMV antigens was confirmed in vitro for three chains (all CMV-associated). Most observed TCR sequences were rare, whereas some public TCRs were detected in many donors.

Assay used: immunoSEQ multiplex PCR; TCRdb lists only in-frame clones, some missing. The top ten hold less than 4% of the sample, which has approximately 80,000 clones, approximately 94% seen once. About this clone: Its specificity is not known.

The sample taken for sequencing was PBMCs. The sequence derives from a woman aged 25 to 39 in good health and CMV-seronegative.

CDR3 bases: TGCGCCAGCAGCTTCCGGACAGGGAACACTGAAGCTTTCTTT. This encodes CASSFRTGNTEAFF. The chain is built from TRBV5-1 and TRBJ1-1; 7 bases match TRBD1. The CDR3 has 14 residues. The V segment lost 2 bases and the J segment 1 base; nucleotides outside the gene matches: 2. Germline-derived CDR1 and CDR2 are SGHRS and YFSETQ.